This entry describes one TCR beta chain. These data are taken from a study of blood T cell repertoires in COVID-19. The germline V and J ends were trimmed by 2 bases and 0 bases, with 9 bases remaining between them. The CDR3 has 15 amino acids. CDR1 is SGHKS, CDR2 YYEKEE, per germline (reference sequence). The repertoire was sequenced with immunoSEQ multiplex PCR; TCRdb's copy has only in-frame clones and lacks some. The repertoire holds under 250,000 clones, with approximately 83% as singletons. This sequence originates from a human donor in a cohort sampled during active COVID-19. Input material: peripheral blood. The gene calls are TRBV5-5 and TRBJ1-3, with no clear D. CDR3 amino acids: CASSLTPSSGNTIYF. CDR3 coding DNA: TGTGCCAGCAGCTTAACACCAAGCTCTGGAAACACCATATATTTT.